These 9 T cell receptor beta chains share one sample of origin, sequenced in a study of blood T cell repertoires in COVID-19. The method was immunoSEQ multiplex PCR; TCRdb's version includes in-frame clones alone and lacks a portion of them. The data contain about 220,000 clones, around 85% of them singletons. The sample taken for sequencing was PBMCs or T cells enriched from blood (not recorded which). These receptors were taken from a woman in her forties with acute COVID-19.

This clone was observed a single time. The V call is TRBV23-1, the J call TRBJ2-2; TRBD1 agrees at 9 bases. TRBV23-1 is filed as an ORF, its function uncertain. This CDR3 has 23 residues. V lost 2 bases and J lost 1; bases outside the gene matches: 23. The CDR3 reads CASSQPHTREDRGWRGNTGELFF. CDR3 nucleotides: TGCGCCAGCAGTCAACCGCATACGAGGGAGGACAGGGGATGGAGAGGGAACACCGGGGAGCTGTTTTTT.

The DNA of the CDR3 is TGTGCCAGCTCAGACAGGGGGCGAGACGCTTTCTTT. This sequence encodes CASSDRGRDAFF. The rearrangement links TRBV18 to TRBJ1-1, with 10 bases that match TRBD1. V lost 5 bases, J lost 11 bases, and 5 bases stayed unmatched. The CDR3 is 12 residues long. Germline V gives CDR1 KGHSH, CDR2 LQKENI.

The chain is built from TRBV30 and TRBJ2-1, with 9 bases lining up with TRBD1. The V gene end was trimmed by 1 base and the J gene end by 3 bases; junction bases not matched to a gene: 10. Germline V gene data show CDR1 as GTSNPN and CDR2 as SVGIG (reference sequence). This CDR3 has 17 residues. In DNA form, the CDR3 reads TGTGCCTGGAGTGCCCTCAACCGGGACAGGGACTACAATGAGCAGTTCTTC. This codes for CAWSALNRDRDYNEQFF.

The chain employs TRBV5-4 and TRBJ2-3; D is uncertain. This CDR3 is 12 amino acids long. The germline V gene encodes CDR1 SGHNT and CDR2 YYREEE (reference sequence). V was shortened by 3 bases and J by 6 bases, with 8 bases between the two germline ends. This CDR3 is CASSSSPDTQYF. DNA for the CDR3: TGTGCCAGCAGCTCCAGTCCTGATACGCAGTATTTT.

The genes are TRBV27 and TRBJ1-1; D might be TRBD1 (6 bases). Between the trimmed V and J ends, which lost 7 bases and 0 bases, there was a span of 12 bases. The CDR3 loop spans 14 amino acids. CDR1 MNHEY and CDR2 SMNVEV come from the germline V gene (reference sequence). The CDR3 here is CASKEDRLNTEAFF. CDR3 in DNA: TGTGCCAGCAAAGAGGACAGATTGAACACTGAAGCTTTCTTT.

The CDR3 DNA reads as TGTGCCAGCAGCAAACCCCTAGCGGGGGGGAAGATTACAGATACGCAGTATTTT. Its protein product is CASSKPLAGGKITDTQYF. The chain carries TRBV21-1 and TRBJ2-3; TRBD2, the table's D call, was not compared with the DNA. TRBV21-1 is described as a pseudogene. The CDR3 loop spans 18 amino acids.

The chain links TRBV28 to TRBJ1-1, with TRBD1 as a possible D gene (6 bases). V lost 6 bases and J lost 1, with 15 bases in between. Germline V lookup: CDR1 MDHEN, CDR2 SYDVKM. The CDR3 is 15 residues long. CDR3 coding DNA: TGTGCCAGCAGAAGAATGGAAGGGGGGAACACTGAAGCTTTCTTT. It specifies CASRRMEGGNTEAFF.

This clone has just one count. The chain combines TRBV5-1 with TRBJ1-6; tentatively, D is TRBD1 (6 bases). Deletions cut 2 bases from V and 4 bases from J, with 7 bases between. CDR3 length: 14 residues. CDR1 is SGHRS and CDR2 is YFSETQ in the germline V gene. This CDR3 is CASSLGQYNSPLHF. As DNA, the CDR3 is TGCGCCAGCAGCTTAGGACAGTATAATTCACCCCTCCACTTT. The complete variable domain, with remaining parts taken from reference TRBV5-1 and TRBJ1-6, reads KAGVTQTPRYLIKTRGQQVTLSCSPISGHRSVSWYQQTPGQGLQFLFEYFSETQRNKGNFPGRFSGRQFSNSRSEMNVSTLELGDSALYLCASSLGQYNSPLHFGNGTRLTVT.

This chain links TRBV30 with TRBJ1-2; D is possibly TRBD1 (5 bases). The CDR3 contains 14 residues. V dropped 0 bases and J dropped 7 bases, with 15 bases sitting between them. Germline values: CDR1 GTSNPN, CDR2 SVGIG (reference sequence). CDR3 region: CAWSVPGIQGGYTF. As DNA, the CDR3 is TGTGCCTGGAGTGTACCTGGGATTCAGGGTGGCTACACCTTC.